Listed below are T cell receptor beta chains from one sample, sequenced in a study. TCRdb re-called the 5' RACE reads with MiXCR, one entry per CDR3 protein. The sample carries nearly 40,000 distinct CDR3 sequences, 18% recorded once. What was sequenced was naive CD4+ T cells sorted from a lymph node. These receptors were collected from a female donor with breast cancer. CDR3s include the opening cysteine and the closing phenylalanine or tryptophan. D genes are given only for firm matches. A row's size may be missing; if present it is once, few, many or a size class.

clone_size: few
j_call: TRBJ2-7
d_call: .
v_call: TRBV5-1
cdr3_aa: CASSLTGSNLYEQYF
cdr3_nt: TGCGCCAGCTCTTTGACAGGATCCAATCTCTACGAGCAGTACTTC

clone_size: many
j_call: TRBJ1-1
d_call: .
v_call: TRBV28
cdr3_aa: CASSLYRTNTEAFF
cdr3_nt: TGTGCCAGCAGTTTGTACAGGACGAACACTGAAGCTTTCTTT

clone_size: many
j_call: TRBJ1-2
d_call: .
v_call: TRBV5-1
cdr3_aa: CASSLRPGVSYGYTF
cdr3_nt: TGCGCCAGCAGCTTGCGCCCGGGGGTTTCCTATGGCTACACCTTC

clone_size: .
j_call: TRBJ2-1
d_call: TRBD2
v_call: TRBV28
cdr3_aa: CASSLPTGTTDEQFF
cdr3_nt: TGTGCCAGCAGTTTGCCCACCGGGACTACGGATGAGCAGTTCTTC

clone_size: .
j_call: TRBJ1-1
d_call: TRBD1
v_call: TRBV20-1
cdr3_aa: CSAATPTTRDRTPHEAFF
cdr3_nt: TGCAGTGCCGCCACCCCCACCACCCGGGACAGGACCCCCCATGAAGCTTTCTTT

clone_size: .
j_call: TRBJ2-7
d_call: .
v_call: TRBV7-3
cdr3_aa: CASSLSGRSEQYF
cdr3_nt: TGTGCCAGCAGCTTATCCGGTCGGTCCGAGCAGTACTTC

clone_size: many
j_call: TRBJ2-7
d_call: .
v_call: TRBV6-5
cdr3_aa: CASSRDGSSYEQYF
cdr3_nt: TGTGCCAGCAGCCGGGACGGTAGCTCCTACGAGCAGTACTTC

clone_size: .
j_call: TRBJ2-7
d_call: .
v_call: TRBV7-2
cdr3_aa: CASSPWTGNYEQYF
cdr3_nt: TGTGCCAGCAGCCCCTGGACTGGGAACTACGAGCAGTACTTC

clone_size: .
j_call: TRBJ1-2
d_call: .
v_call: TRBV20-1
cdr3_aa: CSARAGVNGYTF
cdr3_nt: TGCAGTGCTAGAGCAGGGGTTAATGGCTACACCTTC

clone_size: many
j_call: TRBJ2-2
d_call: .
v_call: TRBV11-3
cdr3_aa: CASSSGRGELFF
cdr3_nt: TGTGCCAGCAGCTCGGGACGCGGGGAGCTGTTTTTT

clone_size: few
j_call: TRBJ1-6
d_call: TRBD1
v_call: TRBV6-6
cdr3_aa: CASSRGQGSSPLHF
cdr3_nt: TGTGCCAGCAGCCGTGGACAGGGGAGTTCACCCCTCCACTTT

clone_size: few
j_call: TRBJ2-3
d_call: .
v_call: TRBV28
cdr3_aa: CASSKADTQYF
cdr3_nt: TGTGCCAGCAGTAAAGCAGATACGCAGTATTTT

clone_size: .
j_call: TRBJ1-2
d_call: .
v_call: TRBV4-3
cdr3_aa: CASSPNRDYGYTF
cdr3_nt: TGCGCCAGCAGCCCGAACAGGGACTATGGCTACACCTTC

clone_size: few
j_call: TRBJ2-1
d_call: TRBD1
v_call: TRBV7-9
cdr3_aa: CASSHQDRVYNEQFF
cdr3_nt: TGTGCCAGCAGCCACCAGGACAGGGTGTACAATGAGCAGTTCTTC

clone_size: many
j_call: TRBJ2-5
d_call: .
v_call: TRBV5-1
cdr3_aa: CASSLSQETQYF
cdr3_nt: TGTGCCAGCAGTTTATCGCAAGAGACCCAGTACTTC

clone_size: .
j_call: TRBJ1-5
d_call: .
v_call: TRBV2
cdr3_aa: CASSRGFNQPQHF
cdr3_nt: TGTGCCAGCAGCAGGGGATTCAATCAGCCCCAGCATTTT

clone_size: many
j_call: TRBJ2-5
d_call: TRBD1
v_call: TRBV29-1
cdr3_aa: CSVARDSQETQYF
cdr3_nt: TGCAGCGTTGCCCGGGACAGCCAAGAGACCCAGTACTTC

clone_size: few
j_call: TRBJ1-4
d_call: .
v_call: TRBV4-2
cdr3_aa: CASSQVRLNRGEKLFF
cdr3_nt: TGTGCCAGCAGCCAAGTACGGTTAAACCGTGGTGAAAAACTGTTTTTT

clone_size: many
j_call: TRBJ2-3
d_call: .
v_call: TRBV7-6
cdr3_aa: CASSLYGGRTDTQYF
cdr3_nt: TGTGCCAGCAGCTTGTACGGGGGGCGCACAGATACGCAGTATTTT

clone_size: .
j_call: TRBJ1-5
d_call: .
v_call: TRBV21-1
cdr3_aa: CASSKAGPSGNQSQHF
cdr3_nt: TGTGCCAGCAGCAAAGCAGGCCCATCAGGCAATCAGTCCCAGCATTTT

clone_size: few
j_call: TRBJ1-6
d_call: .
v_call: TRBV5-1
cdr3_aa: CASSLENYSPLHF
cdr3_nt: TGCGCCAGCAGCTTGGAAAACTATTCACCCCTCCACTTT

clone_size: .
j_call: TRBJ2-3
d_call: .
v_call: TRBV7-9
cdr3_aa: CASSLTGSLGDTQYF
cdr3_nt: TGTGCCAGCAGCTTAACCGGCTCGCTGGGGGATACGCAGTATTTT

clone_size: few
j_call: TRBJ1-1
d_call: .
v_call: TRBV7-2
cdr3_aa: CASSKGGISNFEAFF
cdr3_nt: TGTGCCAGCAGCAAGGGAGGGATATCGAACTTTGAAGCTTTCTTT

clone_size: many
j_call: TRBJ2-7
d_call: TRBD2
v_call: TRBV7-2
cdr3_aa: CASSWRAGGPYEQYF
cdr3_nt: TGTGCCAGCAGCTGGCGCGCGGGAGGACCCTACGAGCAGTACTTC

clone_size: .
j_call: TRBJ2-2
d_call: .
v_call: TRBV20-1
cdr3_aa: CSARPDGNTGELFF
cdr3_nt: TGCAGTGCTAGACCCGACGGGAACACCGGGGAGCTGTTTTTT

clone_size: .
j_call: TRBJ2-6
d_call: TRBD1
v_call: TRBV6-2/TRBV6-3
cdr3_aa: CASRTMRQGASGANVLTF
cdr3_nt: TGTGCCAGCAGGACAATGAGACAGGGGGCATCTGGGGCCAACGTCCTGACTTTC

clone_size: few
j_call: TRBJ2-7
d_call: .
v_call: TRBV7-9
cdr3_aa: CASSLGGDPYEQYF
cdr3_nt: TGTGCCAGCAGCTTAGGGGGGGACCCCTACGAGCAGTACTTC

clone_size: .
j_call: TRBJ1-6
d_call: .
v_call: TRBV6-5
cdr3_aa: CASSYSGEGPNNSPLHF
cdr3_nt: TGTGCCAGCAGTTACTCGGGTGAAGGGCCTAATAATTCACCCCTCCACTTT

clone_size: few
j_call: TRBJ1-2
d_call: TRBD1
v_call: TRBV7-2
cdr3_aa: CASSLDRGLNGYTF
cdr3_nt: TGTGCCAGCAGCTTGGACAGGGGGCTAAATGGCTACACCTTC

clone_size: few
j_call: TRBJ2-5
d_call: .
v_call: TRBV20-1
cdr3_aa: CSARDSGAAKTQYF
cdr3_nt: TGCAGTGCTAGAGATTCAGGGGCCGCAAAGACCCAGTACTTC

clone_size: .
j_call: TRBJ1-5
d_call: .
v_call: TRBV19
cdr3_aa: CASSRGAYSNQPQHF
cdr3_nt: TGTGCCAGTAGTCGAGGCGCATATAGCAATCAGCCCCAGCATTTT

clone_size: few
j_call: TRBJ2-1
d_call: TRBD1
v_call: TRBV6-6
cdr3_aa: CASSEAGGNPNEQFF
cdr3_nt: TGTGCCAGCAGTGAGGCAGGGGGCAACCCCAATGAGCAGTTCTTC

clone_size: .
j_call: TRBJ2-5
d_call: .
v_call: TRBV5-1
cdr3_aa: CASSLSHGGGRETQYF
cdr3_nt: TGCGCCAGCAGCTTGTCCCACGGAGGTGGGCGAGAGACCCAGTACTTC

clone_size: .
j_call: TRBJ2-1
d_call: .
v_call: TRBV7-2
cdr3_aa: CASSLMRPEQFF
cdr3_nt: TGTGCCAGCAGCTTAATGCGCCCTGAGCAGTTCTTC

clone_size: many
j_call: TRBJ2-1
d_call: TRBD1
v_call: TRBV12-3/TRBV12-4
cdr3_aa: CASSRQGNEQFF
cdr3_nt: TGTGCCAGCAGCAGACAGGGAAATGAGCAGTTCTTC

clone_size: .
j_call: TRBJ2-2
d_call: .
v_call: TRBV28
cdr3_aa: CASREGPWGELFF
cdr3_nt: TGTGCCAGCAGGGAAGGACCTTGGGGGGAGCTGTTTTTT

clone_size: many
j_call: TRBJ2-5
d_call: TRBD1
v_call: TRBV4-1
cdr3_aa: CASSQAQTGDQETQYF
cdr3_nt: TGCGCCAGCAGCCAGGCACAAACAGGGGATCAAGAGACCCAGTACTTC

clone_size: .
j_call: TRBJ2-3
d_call: .
v_call: TRBV29-1
cdr3_aa: CSVGRGSDTQYF
cdr3_nt: TGCAGCGTTGGGAGGGGTTCAGATACGCAGTATTTT

clone_size: few
j_call: TRBJ2-5
d_call: TRBD2
v_call: TRBV7-2
cdr3_aa: CASSLFGSGGRETQYF
cdr3_nt: TGTGCCAGCAGCTTATTCGGTAGCGGGGGGCGAGAGACCCAGTACTTC

clone_size: few
j_call: TRBJ2-7
d_call: .
v_call: TRBV9
cdr3_aa: CASSGAPTYEQYF
cdr3_nt: TGTGCCAGCAGCGGGGCGCCCACCTACGAGCAGTACTTC

clone_size: few
j_call: TRBJ2-1
d_call: .
v_call: TRBV7-2
cdr3_aa: CASSPRLDSYNEQFF
cdr3_nt: TGTGCCAGCAGCCCCCGACTAGACTCCTACAATGAGCAGTTCTTC

clone_size: few
j_call: TRBJ1-6
d_call: .
v_call: TRBV18
cdr3_aa: CASSPGPPYNSPLHF
cdr3_nt: TGTGCCAGCTCCCCTGGGCCACCGTATAATTCACCCCTCCACTTT

clone_size: .
j_call: TRBJ2-7
d_call: TRBD2
v_call: TRBV7-9
cdr3_aa: CASSGMGTSGSTAGLNEQYF
cdr3_nt: TGTGCCAGCAGCGGAATGGGGACTAGCGGGAGCACCGCCGGCCTGAACGAGCAGTACTTC

clone_size: few
j_call: TRBJ2-3
d_call: .
v_call: TRBV20-1
cdr3_aa: CSASGRAAQIHLQYF
cdr3_nt: .

clone_size: .
j_call: TRBJ2-2
d_call: .
v_call: TRBV5-1
cdr3_aa: CASTSDSGNTGELFF
cdr3_nt: TGCGCCAGCACCTCAGATAGCGGGAACACCGGGGAGCTGTTTTTT

clone_size: few
j_call: TRBJ2-5
d_call: TRBD2
v_call: TRBV5-1
cdr3_aa: CASSWTSGRETQYF
cdr3_nt: TGCGCCAGCAGTTGGACTAGCGGGAGGGAGACCCAGTACTTC

clone_size: few
j_call: TRBJ2-6
d_call: TRBD1
v_call: TRBV4-2
cdr3_aa: CASSQGQGPPGANVLTF
cdr3_nt: TGTGCCAGCAGCCAGGGACAGGGCCCGCCAGGGGCCAACGTCCTGACTTTC